These T cell receptor beta chains were read from a single sample in a study of blood T cells in healthy people across ages. Each CDR3 protein gets one entry after TCRdb re-called the 5' RACE reads with MiXCR. In the table there are 1.4 million to 1.5 million distinct CDR3 sequences, 42% of which are singletons. What was sequenced was blood. Receptor source: a woman younger than 30 in good health. CDR3s include the opening cysteine and the closing phenylalanine or tryptophan. Each record gives: J gene, V gene, clone size, D gene, CDR3 DNA, CDR3 protein. A D gene is named only where the DNA matches it firmly. The size field is filled for only some rows; it gives once, few, many or a size class.

J gene: TRBJ2-2
V gene: TRBV10-3
clone size: NA
D gene: NA
CDR3 DNA: TGTGCCTCGGGACAAGCCCTAAACACCGGGGAGCTGTTTTTT
CDR3 protein: CASGQALNTGELFF

J gene: TRBJ1-5
V gene: TRBV6-1
clone size: NA
D gene: TRBD1
CDR3 DNA: TGTGCCAGCAGTAAAGCCTACAGGGGCGCCGGCAATCAGCCCCAGCATTTT
CDR3 protein: CASSKAYRGAGNQPQHF

J gene: TRBJ2-3
V gene: TRBV20-1
clone size: NA
D gene: NA
CDR3 DNA: TGCAGTGCTAAGGCTCTGGAGGGCAATACGCAGTATTTT
CDR3 protein: CSAKALEGNTQYF

J gene: TRBJ2-3
V gene: TRBV28
clone size: NA
D gene: NA
CDR3 DNA: TGTGCCAGCAGTTTGCCCTATTCTGGGGAAACAGATACGCAGTATTTT
CDR3 protein: CASSLPYSGETDTQYF

J gene: TRBJ1-4
V gene: TRBV7-9
clone size: NA
D gene: NA
CDR3 DNA: TGTGCCAGCAGCGACCAGCCCCAAATAGCTAATGAAAAACTGTTTTTT
CDR3 protein: CASSDQPQIANEKLFF

J gene: TRBJ2-3
V gene: TRBV6-1
clone size: NA
D gene: TRBD2
CDR3 DNA: TGTGCCAGCAGAAGGACTAGCGGCCTGGTCGGCACAGATACGCAGTATTTT
CDR3 protein: CASRRTSGLVGTDTQYF

J gene: TRBJ1-1
V gene: TRBV6-5
clone size: NA
D gene: NA
CDR3 DNA: TGTGCCAGCAGTAGGGACATGCTGACGGCTTTCTTT
CDR3 protein: CASSRDMLTAFF

J gene: TRBJ2-3
V gene: TRBV4-1
clone size: NA
D gene: TRBD2
CDR3 DNA: TGCGCCAGCAGCCAAGGAGGTAGGAGCGGGAGCGGTGATACGCAGTATTTT
CDR3 protein: CASSQGGRSGSGDTQYF

J gene: TRBJ2-7
V gene: TRBV6-5
clone size: few
D gene: TRBD1
CDR3 DNA: TGTGCCAGCAGTTCCGGGACAGGGTTGATCGAGCAGTACTTC
CDR3 protein: CASSSGTGLIEQYF

J gene: TRBJ1-5
V gene: TRBV4-1
clone size: few
D gene: NA
CDR3 DNA: TGCGCCAGCAGCCAAGACCTCAGGGATCATCAGCCCCAGCATTTT
CDR3 protein: CASSQDLRDHQPQHF

J gene: TRBJ2-3
V gene: TRBV7-2
clone size: NA
D gene: NA
CDR3 DNA: TGTGCCAGCTCCGACCGCAGGGCCAGTGCGGATACGCAGTATTTT
CDR3 protein: CASSDRRASADTQYF

J gene: TRBJ1-6
V gene: TRBV6-5
clone size: NA
D gene: NA
CDR3 DNA: TGTGCCAGCAGTCCACGACAAGGGGGTAATTCACCCCTCCACTTT
CDR3 protein: CASSPRQGGNSPLHF

J gene: TRBJ2-3
V gene: TRBV5-1
clone size: NA
D gene: TRBD2
CDR3 DNA: TGCGCCAGCAGCTCCCTAGCGGGAATTGCAGATACGCAGTATTTT
CDR3 protein: CASSSLAGIADTQYF

J gene: TRBJ2-5
V gene: TRBV9
clone size: NA
D gene: NA
CDR3 DNA: TGTGCCAGCAGCGTAGAGAAGACCCAGTACTTC
CDR3 protein: CASSVEKTQYF

J gene: TRBJ2-7
V gene: TRBV6-2/TRBV6-3
clone size: few
D gene: NA
CDR3 DNA: TGTGCCAGCATCCCATACCGGGACCGAACCTACGAGCAGTACTTC
CDR3 protein: CASIPYRDRTYEQYF

J gene: TRBJ2-3
V gene: TRBV7-8
clone size: few
D gene: NA
CDR3 DNA: TGTGCCTCCAGCCCCCACCCCCCCACAGATACGCAGTATTTT
CDR3 protein: CASSPHPPTDTQYF

J gene: TRBJ1-4
V gene: TRBV6-5
clone size: NA
D gene: TRBD1
CDR3 DNA: TGTGCCAGCAGCGTTACAGGGGCGGGAGAAAAACTGTTTTTT
CDR3 protein: CASSVTGAGEKLFF

J gene: TRBJ2-2
V gene: TRBV5-1
clone size: NA
D gene: TRBD1
CDR3 DNA: TGCGCCAGCAGGGGGACAGGGTCGAACACCGGGGAGCTGTTTTTT
CDR3 protein: CASRGTGSNTGELFF

J gene: TRBJ1-3
V gene: TRBV4-2
clone size: few
D gene: NA
CDR3 DNA: TGTGCCAGCAGCCAAGAGTCCCCAGGGGTGATATATTTT
CDR3 protein: CASSQESPGVIYF

J gene: TRBJ2-7
V gene: TRBV7-2
clone size: NA
D gene: NA
CDR3 DNA: TGTGCCAGCAGCTTAAGACAGGCGTCAACGATCTACAATGAGCAGTACTTC
CDR3 protein: CASSLRQASTIYNEQYF

J gene: TRBJ1-3
V gene: TRBV4-1
clone size: few
D gene: TRBD1
CDR3 DNA: TGTGCCAGCAGCCAAGGGACAGGCTCTGGAAACACCATATATTTT
CDR3 protein: CASSQGTGSGNTIYF

J gene: TRBJ1-2
V gene: TRBV19
clone size: NA
D gene: NA
CDR3 DNA: TGTGCCAGTAGTATCCGGGGGGCGAGCGGAAATGGCTACACCTTC
CDR3 protein: CASSIRGASGNGYTF

J gene: TRBJ1-2
V gene: TRBV6-1
clone size: NA
D gene: NA
CDR3 DNA: TGTGCCAGCAGTCAGGGGTCGGTCTATGGCTACACCTTC
CDR3 protein: CASSQGSVYGYTF

J gene: TRBJ2-7
V gene: TRBV2
clone size: few
D gene: TRBD2
CDR3 DNA: TGTGCCAGCAGCCAAAAGCGGGGTCAGGGACCCGCGACCACCTCCGAGCAGTACTTC
CDR3 protein: CASSQKRGQGPATTSEQYF

J gene: TRBJ2-3
V gene: TRBV6-5
clone size: few
D gene: NA
CDR3 DNA: TGTGCCATCCGGGACCAGAACACAGATACGCAGTATTTT
CDR3 protein: CAIRDQNTDTQYF

J gene: TRBJ1-1
V gene: TRBV18
clone size: NA
D gene: NA
CDR3 DNA: TGCGCCAGCTCACCAGCGGGGCAGCTTGGCACTGAAGCTTTCTTT
CDR3 protein: CASSPAGQLGTEAFF

J gene: TRBJ1-1
V gene: TRBV30
clone size: few
D gene: NA
CDR3 DNA: TGTGCCTGGAGCCGGGGTGGCCCTGAAGCTTTCTTT
CDR3 protein: CAWSRGGPEAFF

J gene: TRBJ2-3
V gene: TRBV6-6
clone size: many
D gene: TRBD2
CDR3 DNA: TGTGCCAGCGGTGAGCGGGAGAGCACAGATACGCAGTATTTT
CDR3 protein: CASGERESTDTQYF